The T cell receptor beta chain under discussion was sequenced for a study of ipilimumab plus nivolumab after autologous stem cell transplantation. The wider study: Typical patient got roughly 5 ipilimumab doses and under 10 nivolumab doses (median). The DLBCL group included primary refractory and relapsed cases.

Trimming shortened V by 6 bases and J by 2 bases, and 16 bases separated the two germline ends. The CDR3 has 15 amino acids. CDR1 is SGHNT, CDR2 YYREEE, per germline (reference sequence). TCRdb's table, derived via immunoSEQ multiplex PCR, lists solely in-frame clones and lacks some. The sample lists tens of thousands of clones, nearly 85% occurring once. Checkpoint therapy with ipilimumab 1 mg/kg began 14 to 28 days after transplant. This chain uses TRBV5-4 with TRBJ2-3, with a possible D match to TRBD2 (6 bases). The origin of this receptor is a male donor with diffuse large B-cell lymphoma. Source: PBMCs, taken in a trial of ipilimumab plus nivolumab as post-transplant consolidation. This chain's CDR3 is CASTVGGSVTDTQYF. Written as DNA, the CDR3 is TGTGCCAGCACCGTGGGAGGTAGCGTCACAGATACGCAGTATTTT.